Shown below are 27 T cell receptor beta chains from a single sample sequenced in a study of blood T cell repertoires in COVID-19. Assay used: immunoSEQ multiplex PCR; TCRdb lists only in-frame clones, some missing. In the table there are under 250,000 clones, around nine tenths of which are singletons. The material sequenced was peripheral blood. The receptors come from a woman aged 55-70 years who had recovered from COVID-19.

The CDR3 DNA sequence: TGTGCCAGCAGTACTACAGGGGGCGGTGAAAAACTGTTTTTT. It yields the protein CASSTTGGGEKLFF. V and J are TRBV25-1 and TRBJ1-4, with 9 bases aligning to TRBD1. The germline V gene has CDR1 MGHDK and CDR2 SYGVNS. With V trimmed by 5 bases and J by 7 bases, 5 bases remained unmatched. The CDR3 runs to 14 residues.

This clone was recorded once. J is TRBJ1-6 and V is TRBV2; unclear D gene. Germline V lookup: CDR1 SNHLY, CDR2 FYNNEI. Trimming shortened V by 5 bases and J by 0 bases, and 11 bases separated the two germline ends. There are 16 residues in the CDR3. The DNA for the CDR3 is TGTGCCAGCAGTAGAACAGAAAGCTCCTATAATTCACCCCTCCACTTT. It is translated as CASSRTESSYNSPLHF.

As DNA, the CDR3 is TGCAGCGTTGAGGTGGGGACACAGACCCAGTACTTC. Translating it yields CSVEVGTQTQYF. The chain links TRBV29-1 to TRBJ2-5; tentatively, D is TRBD1 (6 bases). Trimming removed 3 bases from V and 6 bases from J, with 11 bases in between. The V gene's germline CDR1 is SQVTM and CDR2 ANQGSEA. The CDR3 covers 12 residues.

The chain couples TRBV7-2 to TRBJ1-5; D gene uncertain. The germline V and J ends were trimmed by 5 bases and 0 bases, with 11 bases remaining between them. Germline CDR1 reads SGHTA; CDR2 reads FQGNSA. This CDR3 spans 15 amino acids. The CDR3 is CASSPPRDSNQPQHF. CDR3 nucleotides: TGTGCCAGCAGCCCCCCGAGGGATAGCAATCAGCCCCAGCATTTT. Full variable domain (rest looked up from reference TRBV7-2 and TRBJ1-5): GAGVSQSPSNKVTEKGKDVELRCDPISGHTALYWYRQSLGQGLEFLIYFQGNSAPDKSGLPSDRFSAERTGGSVSTLTIQRTQQEDSAVYLCASSPPRDSNQPQHFGDGTRLSIL.

The chain uses TRBV6-2 or TRBV6-3 and TRBJ2-3; D might be TRBD1 (6 bases). Germline-derived CDR1 and CDR2 are MNHEY and SVGEGT. The CDR3 has 15 residues. V lost 0 bases, J lost 1 base, and 8 bases lay in between. CDR3 sequence (DNA): TGTGCCAGCAGTTACTCGGGGGCACGCACAGATACGCAGTATTTT. This gives the protein CASSYSGARTDTQYF.

The chain employs TRBV7-9 and TRBJ2-2, with TRBD2 identical over 7 bases. The germline gives CDR1 SEHNR, CDR2 FQNEAQ (reference sequence). V dropped 2 bases and J dropped 4; count of bases not matched to a gene: 7. CDR3 length: 16 residues. The CDR3 loop reads CASSLSLGGGTGELFF. The DNA of the CDR3 is TGTGCCAGCAGCTTATCACTCGGCGGGGGCACCGGGGAGCTGTTTTTT.

V and J are TRBV5-1 and TRBJ1-4, with D uncertain. With 0 bases removed from V and 6 bases from J, the gap between germline ends came to 9 bases. The CDR3 spans 14 residues. CDR1 is SGHRS and CDR2 is YFSETQ in the germline V gene. The CDR3 reads CASSLGSADEKLFF. CDR3 coding DNA: TGCGCCAGCAGCTTGGGGTCGGCGGATGAAAAACTGTTTTTT. Full variable domain (missing parts from reference TRBV5-1 and TRBJ1-4): KAGVTQTPRYLIKTRGQQVTLSCSPISGHRSVSWYQQTPGQGLQFLFEYFSETQRNKGNFPGRFSGRQFSNSRSEMNVSTLELGDSALYLCASSLGSADEKLFFGSGTQLSVL.

The chain has TRBV7-8 and TRBJ2-2; 9 bases fit TRBD1. Germline CDR1 SGHVS, CDR2 FQNEAQ. The V and J ends lost 5 bases and 7 bases, in that order; junction bases with no gene match: 17. The CDR3 has 18 amino acids. As DNA, the CDR3 is TGTGCCAGCAGCCTAGGCTTGGACAGGGGACTTCAGGGCGGGGAGCTGTTTTTT. The encoded protein is CASSLGLDRGLQGGELFF.

The chain has TRBV3-1 (or the pseudogene TRBV3-2) and TRBJ2-7; D is ambiguous. Germline CDR1 and CDR2: LGHDT and YNNKEL (reference sequence). Between the trimmed V and J ends, which lost 1 base and 0 bases, there was a span of 10 bases. There are 15 residues in the CDR3. CDR3 coding DNA: TGTGCCAGCAGCCAAGGCGGATTCGGCTCCTACGAGCAGTACTTC. Amino acids: CASSQGGFGSYEQYF.

The rearrangement uses TRBV5-1 and TRBJ2-1; 8 nucleotides align to TRBD2. The CDR3 covers 16 residues. V lost 0 bases to trimming and J lost 0 bases; unmatched junction nucleotides: 2. Germline-derived CDR1 and CDR2 are SGHRS and YFSETQ. DNA for the CDR3: TGCGCCAGCAGCTTGGAACTAGCGGCCTCCTACAATGAGCAGTTCTTC. Translation: CASSLELAASYNEQFF.

The chain uses TRBV2 and TRBJ1-5, with 11 bases that match TRBD1. Germline-derived CDR1 and CDR2 are SNHLY and FYNNEI. Unmatched junction bases numbered 6, after V lost 7 bases and J lost 7 bases. This CDR3 has 14 amino acids. The CDR3 nucleotides are TGTGCCAGCACCCTGGGACAGGGGGACCAGCCCCAGCATTTT. It is translated as CASTLGQGDQPQHF.

The V call is TRBV10-3, the J call TRBJ2-6, with TRBD1 identical over 8 bases. The V segment lost 0 bases and the J segment 2 bases; nucleotides outside the gene matches: 0. The germline CDR1 and CDR2 sequences are ENHRY and SYGVKD. The CDR3 loop spans 16 amino acids. The CDR3 here is CAISESTGAGANVLTF. The CDR3 region has the DNA TGTGCCATCAGTGAGTCGACAGGGGCTGGGGCCAACGTCCTGACTTTC.

The rearrangement joins TRBV6-1 to TRBJ2-6, with D unclear. With 3 bases removed from V and 9 bases from J, the gap between germline ends came to 3 bases. The CDR3 covers 11 residues. From germline, CDR1 is MNHNS and CDR2 SASEGT. The CDR3, as DNA: TGTGCCAGCAGTGATAGCAACGTCCTGACTTTC. Encoded protein: CASSDSNVLTF.

V gene TRBV11-2 combines with J gene TRBJ2-3; 8 nucleotides match TRBD2. CDR3 size: 16 residues. In germline, CDR1 is SGHAT, CDR2 FQNNGV. The ends lost 2 bases at V and 4 bases at J; junction bases unmatched: 8. CDR3 in amino acids: CASSLSRGGGPDTQYF. The CDR3 DNA reads as TGTGCCAGCAGCTTAAGCCGGGGGGGCGGTCCAGATACGCAGTATTTT.

The chain employs TRBV4-1 and TRBJ2-5, with D hard to call. This CDR3 comprises 14 residues. Germline lookup yields CDR1 MGHRA and CDR2 YSYEKL. V lost 1 base to trimming and J lost 2 bases, with 8 bases between them. DNA for the CDR3: TGCGCCAGCAGCCAAGGGATCGGGCAAGAGACCCAGTACTTC. Protein product: CASSQGIGQETQYF.

The V and J genes are TRBV6-5 and TRBJ1-3; D perhaps matches TRBD1 (5 bases). Germline CDR1 MNHEY, CDR2 SVGAGI. This CDR3 comprises 15 residues. V was shortened by 5 bases and J by 2 bases, with 13 bases between the two germline ends. The CDR3 protein is CASSRGTIPGNTIYF. DNA for the CDR3: TGTGCCAGCAGTCGTGGGACTATTCCTGGAAACACCATATATTTT.

The chain uses TRBV3-1 (or the pseudogene TRBV3-2) and TRBJ1-6, with a possible D match to TRBD1 (6 bases). V was shortened by 5 bases and J by 7 bases, with 15 bases between the two germline ends. Germline V CDR1 and CDR2: LGHDT, YNNKEL (reference sequence). This CDR3 has 15 residues. The CDR3 DNA is TGTGCCAGCAGCGTACGACAGGTGACCAATTCACCCCTCCACTTT. Translating it yields CASSVRQVTNSPLHF.

This clone has just a few counts. The chain combines TRBV6-2 or TRBV6-3 with TRBJ1-3, with D possibly TRBD1 on 5 matching bases. The V end lost 6 bases, the J end lost 5 bases, and 14 bases lay between the germline ends. Germline loops: CDR1 MNHEY, CDR2 SVGEGT. This CDR3 region has 14 residues. The CDR3 coding sequence is TGTGCCAGCAGCCCCATCGACAGAAGAAACACCATATATTTT. Translated, it gives CASSPIDRRNTIYF.

This chain links TRBV2 with TRBJ2-2; TRBD2 agrees at 7 bases. From germline, CDR1 is SNHLY and CDR2 FYNNEI. There are 13 residues in the CDR3. The ends lost 6 bases at V and 7 bases at J; junction bases unmatched: 5. Here the CDR3 reads CASRGGEVGELFF. The DNA of the CDR3 is TGTGCCAGCAGGGGAGGGGAGGTCGGGGAGCTGTTTTTT.

The chain combines TRBV10-3 with TRBJ2-3; weak D call: TRBD1 (6 bases). Germline V gene sequence: CDR1 ENHRY, CDR2 SYGVKD. V lost 9 bases, J lost 0 bases, and 10 bases lay in between. The CDR3 length is 13 residues. The CDR3 DNA follows: TGTGCCATTGGGACACTGAGCACAGATACGCAGTATTTT. This translates into CAIGTLSTDTQYF.

This rearrangement joins TRBV3-1 (or the pseudogene TRBV3-2) to TRBJ1-5, with D unresolved. Germline assignment: CDR1 LGHDT and CDR2 YNNKEL (reference sequence). This CDR3 is built from 16 residues. V lost 2 bases and J 6 bases, leaving 17 bases between the germline ends. CDR3 sequence: CASSQRGKGQAQPQHF. CDR3 in DNA: TGTGCCAGCAGCCAAAGAGGGAAGGGTCAGGCTCAGCCCCAGCATTTT.

This clone came up a few times. The rearrangement uses TRBV29-1 and TRBJ2-4; 8 bases fit TRBD2. This CDR3 spans 14 amino acids. Germline V lookup: CDR1 SQVTM, CDR2 ANQGSEA. The trim removed 7 bases at V and 7 bases at J, leaving 12 bases unmatched. In DNA, the CDR3 is TGCAGCGCCGCCCTTAGCGGGATGGCGAACATTCAGTACTTC. Translated: CSAALSGMANIQYF.

The chain links TRBV5-1 to TRBJ1-1; tentative D call: TRBD1 (5 bases). This CDR3 has 12 residues. The ends were cut back, 7 bases at V and 1 base at J, with 8 bases in the middle. The V gene's germline CDR1 is SGHRS and CDR2 YFSETQ. The CDR3 region has the DNA TGCGCCAGCGGAGACAGGAACACTGAAGCTTTCTTT. Amino acid sequence: CASGDRNTEAFF.

The chain uses TRBV5-6 and TRBJ1-3; a weak D match, TRBD1 (5 bases). The CDR3 runs 16 residues. The germline V gene encodes CDR1 SGHDT and CDR2 YYEEEE. Trimming left V 4 bases short and J 0 bases short, with 14 bases between. As DNA, the CDR3 is TGTGCCAGCAGCCCCAGGGTGGACAACTCTGGAAACACCATATATTTT. Translated, it gives CASSPRVDNSGNTIYF.

The CDR3 protein is CASSQVAGSYGYTF. The CDR3 DNA sequence: TGTGCCAGCAGCCAAGTGGCAGGGTCCTATGGCTACACCTTC. This sequence joins TRBV3-1 (or the pseudogene TRBV3-2) and TRBJ1-2, with TRBD1 as a possible D gene (5 bases). Germline-derived CDR1 and CDR2 are LGHDT and YNNKEL (reference sequence). The CDR3 has 14 residues. Trimming shortened V by 1 base and J by 4 bases, and 10 bases separated the two germline ends.

On this clone: Additional DNA sequences in this sample encode the identical CDR3. The J gene is TRBJ2-5, the V gene TRBV4-1, with a tentative D call TRBD1 (6 bases). There are 15 residues in the CDR3. V was clipped by 1 base and J by 2 bases, with 11 bases between them. Germline assignment: CDR1 MGHRA and CDR2 YSYEKL. The CDR3 reads CASSQGPRGQETQYF. The CDR3 bases are TGCGCCAGCAGCCAAGGTCCCAGGGGTCAAGAGACCCAGTACTTC.

The chain joins TRBV19 to TRBJ1-4; 9 positions agree with TRBD1. Per germline, CDR1 LNHDA and CDR2 SQIVND (reference sequence). The junction had 10 bases not matched to a gene; V was cut back by 6 bases and J by 8 bases. The CDR3 spans 15 residues. The CDR3 spells CASRLPGQGFEKLFF. The CDR3 DNA sequence: TGTGCCAGTAGGCTACCGGGACAGGGTTTCGAAAAACTGTTTTTT.